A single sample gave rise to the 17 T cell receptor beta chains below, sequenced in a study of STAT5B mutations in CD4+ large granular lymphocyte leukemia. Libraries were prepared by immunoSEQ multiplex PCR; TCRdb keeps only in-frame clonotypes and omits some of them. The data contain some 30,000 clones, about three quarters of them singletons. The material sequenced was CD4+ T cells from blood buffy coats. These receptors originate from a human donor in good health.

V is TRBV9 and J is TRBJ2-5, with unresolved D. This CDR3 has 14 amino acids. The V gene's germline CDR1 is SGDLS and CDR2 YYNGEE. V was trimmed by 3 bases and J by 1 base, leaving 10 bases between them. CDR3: CASSGGPTQETQYF. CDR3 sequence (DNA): TGTGCCAGCAGCGGAGGACCAACCCAAGAGACCCAGTACTTC.

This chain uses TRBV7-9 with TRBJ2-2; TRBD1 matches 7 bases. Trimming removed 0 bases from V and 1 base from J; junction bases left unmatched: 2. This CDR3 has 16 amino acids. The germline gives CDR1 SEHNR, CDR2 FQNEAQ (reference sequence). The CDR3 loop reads CASSLAGTVNTGELFF. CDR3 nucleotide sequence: TGTGCCAGCAGCTTAGCTGGGACAGTGAACACCGGGGAGCTGTTTTTT.

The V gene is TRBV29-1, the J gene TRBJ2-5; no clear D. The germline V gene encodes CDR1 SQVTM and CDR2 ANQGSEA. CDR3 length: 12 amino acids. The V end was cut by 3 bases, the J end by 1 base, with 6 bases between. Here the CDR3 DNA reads TGCAGCGTTGAGGGTCGCCAAGAGACCCAGTACTTC. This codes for CSVEGRQETQYF.

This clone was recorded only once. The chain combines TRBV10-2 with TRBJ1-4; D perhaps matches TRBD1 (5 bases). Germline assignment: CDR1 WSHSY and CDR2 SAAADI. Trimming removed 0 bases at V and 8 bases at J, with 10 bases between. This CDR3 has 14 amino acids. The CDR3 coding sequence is TGCGCCAGCAGTGAGTCCCGGACACGCGAAAAACTGTTTTTT. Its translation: CASSESRTREKLFF.

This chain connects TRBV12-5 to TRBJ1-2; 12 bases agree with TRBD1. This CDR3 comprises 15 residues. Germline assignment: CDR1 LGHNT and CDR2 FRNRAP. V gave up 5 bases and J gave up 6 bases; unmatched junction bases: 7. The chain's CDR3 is CASGLPGQGADGYTF. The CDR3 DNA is TGTGCTAGTGGTCTCCCGGGACAGGGGGCGGATGGCTACACCTTC.

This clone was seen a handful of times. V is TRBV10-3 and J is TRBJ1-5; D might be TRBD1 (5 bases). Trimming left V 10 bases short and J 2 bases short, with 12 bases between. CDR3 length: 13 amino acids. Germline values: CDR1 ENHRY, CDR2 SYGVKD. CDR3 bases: TGTGCCACGACAGTGGAGGGCAATCAGCCCCAGCATTTT. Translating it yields CATTVEGNQPQHF.

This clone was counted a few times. The CDR3, as DNA: TGTGCCAGCTCATCGGGACAGGGGTACGAGCAGTACTTC. This gives the protein CASSSGQGYEQYF. The rearrangement links TRBV18 to TRBJ2-7; 10 bases line up with TRBD1. Germline loops: CDR1 KGHSH, CDR2 LQKENI. The V segment lost 5 bases and the J segment 4 bases; nucleotides outside the gene matches: 2. The CDR3 is made up of 13 amino acids.

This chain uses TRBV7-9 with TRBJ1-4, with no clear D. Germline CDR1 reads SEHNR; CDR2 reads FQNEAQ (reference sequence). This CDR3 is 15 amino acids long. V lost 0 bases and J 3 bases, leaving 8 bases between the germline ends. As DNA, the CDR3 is TGTGCCAGCAGCTTAGCGGAAGCGCCTAATGAAAAACTGTTTTTT. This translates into CASSLAEAPNEKLFF.

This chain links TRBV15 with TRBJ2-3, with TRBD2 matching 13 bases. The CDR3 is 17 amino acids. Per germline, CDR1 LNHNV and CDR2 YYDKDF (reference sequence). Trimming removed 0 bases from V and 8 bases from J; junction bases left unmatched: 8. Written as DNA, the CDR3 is TGTGCCACCAGCAGAGACCCTGGACTAGCGGGAGATGGTACGCAGTATTTT. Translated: CATSRDPGLAGDGTQYF.

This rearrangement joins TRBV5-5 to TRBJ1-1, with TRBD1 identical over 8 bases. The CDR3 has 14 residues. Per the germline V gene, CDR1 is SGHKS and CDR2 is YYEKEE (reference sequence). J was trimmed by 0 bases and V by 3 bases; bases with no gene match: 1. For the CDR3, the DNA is TGTGCCAGCAGCTCGGGACAGGTGAACACTGAAGCTTTCTTT. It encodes CASSSGQVNTEAFF.

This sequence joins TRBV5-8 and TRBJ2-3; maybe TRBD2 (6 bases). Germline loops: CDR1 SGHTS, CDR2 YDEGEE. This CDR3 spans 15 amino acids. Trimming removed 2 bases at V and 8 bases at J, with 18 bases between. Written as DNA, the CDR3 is TGTGCCAGCAGCTTCTCGTTTTCTCTCGGGGGTACGCAGTATTTT. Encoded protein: CASSFSFSLGGTQYF.

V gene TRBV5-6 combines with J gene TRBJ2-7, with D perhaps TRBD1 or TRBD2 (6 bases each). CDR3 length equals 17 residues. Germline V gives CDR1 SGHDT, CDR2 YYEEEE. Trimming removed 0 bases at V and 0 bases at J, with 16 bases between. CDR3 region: CASSLGWGRGSSYEQYF. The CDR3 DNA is TGTGCCAGCAGCTTGGGTTGGGGGCGGGGCAGCTCCTACGAGCAGTACTTC.

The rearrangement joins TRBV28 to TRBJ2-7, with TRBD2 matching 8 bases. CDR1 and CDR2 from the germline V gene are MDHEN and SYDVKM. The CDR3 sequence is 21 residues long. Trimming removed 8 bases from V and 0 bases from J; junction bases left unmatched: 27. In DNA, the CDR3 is TGTGCCAGCCCCCCTCCCGTGGGGACGGCGGGGGGCGATCGTAGCTCCTACGAGCAGTACGTC. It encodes CASPPPVGTAGGDRSSYEQYV.

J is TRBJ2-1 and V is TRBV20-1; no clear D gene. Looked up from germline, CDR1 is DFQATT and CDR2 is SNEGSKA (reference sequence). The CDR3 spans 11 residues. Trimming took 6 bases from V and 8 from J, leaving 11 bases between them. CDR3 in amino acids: CSANPPDEQFF. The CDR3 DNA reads TGCAGTGCGAATCCCCCCGATGAGCAGTTCTTC.

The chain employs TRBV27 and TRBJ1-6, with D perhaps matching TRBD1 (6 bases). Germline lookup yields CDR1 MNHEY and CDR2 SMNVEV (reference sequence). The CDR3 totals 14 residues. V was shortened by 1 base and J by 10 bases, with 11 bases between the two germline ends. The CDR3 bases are TGTGCCAGCAGTTTATTGCAGGGGACCTCACCCCTCCACTTT. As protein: CASSLLQGTSPLHF.

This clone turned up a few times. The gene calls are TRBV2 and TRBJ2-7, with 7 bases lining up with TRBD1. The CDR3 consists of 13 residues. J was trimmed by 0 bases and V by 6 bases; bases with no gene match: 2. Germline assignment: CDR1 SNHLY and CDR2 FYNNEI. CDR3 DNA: TGTGCCAGCAGGGGGGACAGCTCCTACGAGCAGTACGTC. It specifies CASRGDSSYEQYV.

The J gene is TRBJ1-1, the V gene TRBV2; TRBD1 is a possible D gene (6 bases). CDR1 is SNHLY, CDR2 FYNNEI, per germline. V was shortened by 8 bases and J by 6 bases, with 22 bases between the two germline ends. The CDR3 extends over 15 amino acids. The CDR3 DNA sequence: TGTGCCAGCCGTGTGGGAGGGGGGCGCGTCCCTGAAGCTTTCTTT. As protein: CASRVGGGRVPEAFF.